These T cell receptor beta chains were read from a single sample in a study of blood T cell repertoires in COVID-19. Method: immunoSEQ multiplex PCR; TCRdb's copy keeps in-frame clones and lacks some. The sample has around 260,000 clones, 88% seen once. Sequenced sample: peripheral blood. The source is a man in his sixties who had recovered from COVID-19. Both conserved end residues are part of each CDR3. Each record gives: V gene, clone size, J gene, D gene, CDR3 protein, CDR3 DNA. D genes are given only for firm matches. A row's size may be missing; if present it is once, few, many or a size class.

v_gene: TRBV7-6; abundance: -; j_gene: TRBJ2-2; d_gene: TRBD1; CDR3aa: CASSLPTGTEANTGELFF; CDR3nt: TGTGCCAGCAGCCTACCGACCGGGACAGAAGCGAACACCGGGGAGCTGTTTTTT
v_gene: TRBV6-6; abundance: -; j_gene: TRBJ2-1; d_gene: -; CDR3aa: CASRPEQAVGNEQFF; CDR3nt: TGTGCCAGCAGGCCTGAACAGGCCGTGGGGAATGAGCAGTTCTTC
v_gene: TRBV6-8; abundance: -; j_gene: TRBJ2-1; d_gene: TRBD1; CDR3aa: CASTKDRVPSGLSNNEQFF; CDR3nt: TGTGCCAGCACCAAAGACAGGGTCCCATCCGGATTAAGCAACAATGAGCAGTTCTTC
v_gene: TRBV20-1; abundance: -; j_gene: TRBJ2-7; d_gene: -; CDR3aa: CSASGWGVSYEQYF; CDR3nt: TGCAGTGCTAGTGGTTGGGGGGTATCCTACGAGCAGTACTTC
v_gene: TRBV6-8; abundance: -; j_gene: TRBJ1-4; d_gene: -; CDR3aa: CASNSTGREKLFF; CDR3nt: TGTGCCAGCAATTCGACAGGCAGGGAAAAACTGTTTTTT
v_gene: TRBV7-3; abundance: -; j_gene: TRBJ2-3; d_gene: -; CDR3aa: CASSLLGGPTDTQYF; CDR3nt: TGTGCCAGCAGCTTATTGGGGGGGCCCACAGATACGCAGTATTTT
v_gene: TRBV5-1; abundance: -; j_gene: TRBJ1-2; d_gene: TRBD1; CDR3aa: CASSFGTDNYGYTF; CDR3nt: TGCGCCAGCAGCTTTGGGACAGATAACTATGGCTACACCTTC
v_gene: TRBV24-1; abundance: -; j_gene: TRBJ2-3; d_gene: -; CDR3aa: CATSETQGERDTQYF; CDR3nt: TGTGCCACCAGTGAAACCCAAGGAGAGCGGGATACGCAGTATTTT
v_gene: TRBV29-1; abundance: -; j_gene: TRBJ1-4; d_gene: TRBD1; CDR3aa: CSATGINEKLFF; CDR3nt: TGCAGCGCGACAGGGATTAATGAAAAACTGTTTTTT
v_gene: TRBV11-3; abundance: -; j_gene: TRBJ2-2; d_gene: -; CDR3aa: CASSPGSAGELFF; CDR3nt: TGTGCCAGCAGCCCAGGATCGGCCGGGGAGCTGTTTTTT
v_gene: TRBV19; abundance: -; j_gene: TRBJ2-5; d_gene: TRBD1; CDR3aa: CASRDDRGQETQYF; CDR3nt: TGTGCCAGTAGGGACGACAGGGGCCAAGAGACCCAGTACTTC
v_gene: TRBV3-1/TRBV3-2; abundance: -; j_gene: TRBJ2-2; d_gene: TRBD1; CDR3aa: CASSPRQGRTGELFF; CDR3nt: TGTGCCAGCAGCCCCAGACAGGGACGGACCGGGGAGCTGTTTTTT
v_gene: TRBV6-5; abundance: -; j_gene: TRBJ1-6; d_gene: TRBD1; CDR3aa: CASSWTTGEDSPLHF; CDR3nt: TGTGCCAGCAGTTGGACGACAGGGGAAGATTCACCCCTCCACTTT
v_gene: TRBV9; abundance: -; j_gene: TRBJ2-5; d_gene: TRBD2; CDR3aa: CASSPRLAGAGETQYF; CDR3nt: TGTGCCAGCAGCCCCAGACTAGCGGGGGCCGGGGAGACCCAGTACTTC
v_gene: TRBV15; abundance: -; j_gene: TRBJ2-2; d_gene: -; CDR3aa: CATSRDTKIGWGGELFF; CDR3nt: TGTGCCACCAGCAGGGACACAAAGATTGGGTGGGGCGGGGAGCTGTTTTTT
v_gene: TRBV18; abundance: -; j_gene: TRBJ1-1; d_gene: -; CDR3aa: CASSPSPDTEAFF; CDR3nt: TGTGCCAGCTCGCCGTCTCCGGACACTGAAGCTTTCTTT
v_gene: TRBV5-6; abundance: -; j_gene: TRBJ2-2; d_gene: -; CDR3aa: CASSLSGPGELFF; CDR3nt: TGTGCCAGCAGCTTGTCGGGTCCCGGGGAGCTGTTTTTT
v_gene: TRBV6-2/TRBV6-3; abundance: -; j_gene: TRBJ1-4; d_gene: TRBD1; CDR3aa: CASSYFRDSPNEKLFF; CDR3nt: TGTGCCAGCAGTTACTTCCGGGACAGTCCTAATGAAAAACTGTTTTTT
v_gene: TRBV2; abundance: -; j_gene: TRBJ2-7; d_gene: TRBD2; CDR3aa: CASSEGKGLTYEQYF; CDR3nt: TGTGCCAGCAGTGAGGGGAAGGGACTAACCTACGAGCAGTACTTC
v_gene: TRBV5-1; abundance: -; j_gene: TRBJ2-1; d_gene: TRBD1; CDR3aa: CASSLGVSWDRAYNEQFF; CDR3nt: TGCGCCAGCAGCTTGGGGGTTTCGTGGGACAGGGCTTACAATGAGCAGTTCTTC
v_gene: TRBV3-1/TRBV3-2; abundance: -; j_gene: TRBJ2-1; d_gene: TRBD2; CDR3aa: CASSQDGGLAGPSSYNEQFF; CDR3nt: TGTGCCAGCAGCCAAGATGGGGGACTAGCGGGGCCTTCCTCCTACAATGAGCAGTTCTTC
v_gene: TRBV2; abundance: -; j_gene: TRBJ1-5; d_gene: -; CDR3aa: CASSGQGSGQPQHF; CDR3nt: TGTGCCAGCAGTGGTCAGGGTTCCGGTCAGCCCCAGCATTTT
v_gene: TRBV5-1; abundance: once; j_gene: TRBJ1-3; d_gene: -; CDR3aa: CASSRPDSSGNTIYF; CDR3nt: TGCGCCAGCAGCAGACCGGACAGCTCTGGAAACACCATATATTTT
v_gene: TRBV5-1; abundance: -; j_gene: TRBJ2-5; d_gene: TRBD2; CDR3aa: CASSTTAGGPTKTQYF; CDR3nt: TGCGCCAGCAGCACCACAGCGGGGGGGCCCACAAAGACCCAGTACTTC
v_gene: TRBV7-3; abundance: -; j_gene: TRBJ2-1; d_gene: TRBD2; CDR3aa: CASSLGASGGPSSYNEQFF; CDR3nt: TGTGCCAGCAGCTTAGGTGCTAGCGGGGGCCCGAGCTCCTACAATGAGCAGTTCTTC
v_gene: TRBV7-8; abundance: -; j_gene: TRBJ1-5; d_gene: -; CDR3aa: CASSQRQSNQPQHF; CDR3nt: TGTGCCAGCAGCCAGAGACAGAGCAATCAGCCCCAGCATTTT
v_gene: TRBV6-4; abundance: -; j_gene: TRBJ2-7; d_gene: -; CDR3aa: CASSIRDIHPYEQYF; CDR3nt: TGTGCCAGCAGTATCCGGGACATCCATCCTTACGAGCAGTACTTC
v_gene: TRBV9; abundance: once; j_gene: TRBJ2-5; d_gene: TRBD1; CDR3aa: CASSVDAQGARETQYF; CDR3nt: TGTGCCAGCAGCGTAGATGCCCAGGGGGCTCGGGAGACCCAGTACTTC
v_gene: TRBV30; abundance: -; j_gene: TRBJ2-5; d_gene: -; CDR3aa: CAWSVQDPVDGAAETQYF; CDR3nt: TGTGCCTGGAGTGTACAGGATCCGGTGGATGGGGCGGCAGAGACCCAGTACTTC
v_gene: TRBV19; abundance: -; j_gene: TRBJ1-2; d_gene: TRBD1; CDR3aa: CASRIDRVGGYTF; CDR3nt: TGTGCCAGTAGGATCGACAGGGTGGGTGGCTACACCTTC
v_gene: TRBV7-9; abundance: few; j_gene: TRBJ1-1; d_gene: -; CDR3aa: CASSGVVNTEAFF; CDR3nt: TGTGCCAGTTCAGGGGTGGTAAACACTGAAGCTTTCTTT